This TCR beta chain was sequenced for a study of control samples from healthy donors and cancer patients. CDR3 length equals 13 residues. The V end was cut by 6 bases, the J end by 0 bases, with 6 bases between. Here immunoSEQ multiplex PCR was the method, and the copy in TCRdb shows in-frame clones only, minus some. The repertoire holds 100,000 to 150,000 clones, with nearly 90% as singletons. Sequencing was performed on PBMCs. This receptor was taken from a man aged 50 to 59 with head and neck cancer. V is TRBV12-3 or TRBV12-4 and J is TRBJ1-3; no clear D. As DNA, the CDR3 is TGTGCCAGCAGCTTTGACTCTGGAAACACCATATATTTT. The encoded protein is CASSFDSGNTIYF.